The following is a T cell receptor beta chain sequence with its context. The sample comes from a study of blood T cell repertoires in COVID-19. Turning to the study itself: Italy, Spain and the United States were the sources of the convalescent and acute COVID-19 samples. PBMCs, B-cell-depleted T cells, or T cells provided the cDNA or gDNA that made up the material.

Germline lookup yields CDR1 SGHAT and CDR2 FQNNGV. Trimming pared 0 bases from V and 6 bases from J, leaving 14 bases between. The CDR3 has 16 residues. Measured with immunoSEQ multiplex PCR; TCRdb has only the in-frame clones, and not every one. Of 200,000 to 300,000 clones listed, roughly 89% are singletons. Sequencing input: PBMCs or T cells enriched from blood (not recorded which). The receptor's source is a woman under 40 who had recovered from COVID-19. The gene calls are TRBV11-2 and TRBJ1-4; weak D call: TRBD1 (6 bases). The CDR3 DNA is TGTGCCAGCAGCTTAGACCTACAGGGCGGGTATGAAAAACTGTTTTTT. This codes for CASSLDLQGGYEKLFF.